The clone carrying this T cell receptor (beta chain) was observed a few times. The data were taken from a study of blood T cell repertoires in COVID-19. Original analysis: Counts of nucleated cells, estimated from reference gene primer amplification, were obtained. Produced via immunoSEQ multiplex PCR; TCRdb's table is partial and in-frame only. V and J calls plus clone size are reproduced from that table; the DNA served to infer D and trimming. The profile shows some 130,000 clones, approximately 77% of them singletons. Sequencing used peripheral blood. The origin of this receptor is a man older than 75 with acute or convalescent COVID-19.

The CDR3 is CASSENSLHETQYF. As DNA, the CDR3 is TGTGCCAGCAGTGAAAACAGCCTCCACGAGACCCAGTACTTC. The V and J genes are TRBV2 and TRBJ2-5, with no clear D. Per germline, CDR1 SNHLY and CDR2 FYNNEI. V was shortened by 2 bases and J by 5 bases, with 12 bases between the two germline ends. This CDR3 is built from 14 residues.